This entry describes one TCR beta chain. The target of this receptor is not known. The sample holds no much larger clone one base away, and base qualities are not on file. The source of the sample is a study of T cell changes during pregnancy in multiple sclerosis (dated by TCRdb to the late 2010s). Looking at the study overall: The study examined how the T cell repertoire changed over the course of pregnancy in women with multiple sclerosis.

Library generation was performed with the immunoSEQ multiplex PCR assay. TCRdb retrieved this table from immuneACCESS and kept in-frame rearrangements only. Not all clones are present; in checked studies, unresolved V genes account for under half, and no reason is known for the remainder. The sample table holds around 78,000 clones, of which just over 90% were seen once. The ten largest clones capture more than 2% of the sample. The CDR3 has 15 amino acids, counting the end cysteine and phenylalanine. The kept DNA is CDR3 alone, 45 bases in frame from the first base. Deletion took 7 bases off V and 0 bases off J, with a span of 14 bases between the germline ends. CDR1 is given as MNHEY and CDR2 as SVGAGI, both from the germline V gene.

This TCR came from a female donor with multiple sclerosis, enrolled in a pregnancy study. The rearranged segments are TRBV6-5 and TRBJ2-3, with TRBD2 as a weak D call on 6 bases. Sequenced here: peripheral blood, sampled in the second trimester of pregnancy. The CDR3: CASTTGRGSTDTQYF. DNA sequence: TGTGCCAGCACCACTGGGCGGGGAAGCACAGATACGCAGTATTTT.